This T cell receptor (beta chain) was sequenced in a study of response to subunit inactivated influenza vaccine. Findings of the study overall: Authors proposed each seasonal influenza vaccination draws in few new T cells.

Germline lookup yields CDR1 MNHEY and CDR2 SVGEGT. This CDR3 has 14 amino acids. Trimming took off 2 bases at V and 7 bases at J, with 15 bases between the two ends. TCRdb itself ran the RT-PCR reads through MiXCR, one entry per CDR3 protein. The sample lists approximately 520,000 distinct CDR3 sequences; roughly 23% were seen once. In this sample, this clonotype turned up a few times. The antigen is unknown. The TCR originated in a man between 50 and 59 years old who received an inactivated influenza vaccine. The gene calls are TRBV6-2 or TRBV6-3 and TRBJ2-7, with D perhaps matching TRBD1 or TRBD2 (5 bases each). The sample in question was CD4+ T cells sorted from PBMCs, obtained roughly 5 days after vaccination. CDR3 bases: TGTGCCAGCAGTTACGGGTTAGGGACGGCGGAGCAGTACTTC. This translates into CASSYGLGTAEQYF.